Listed below are T cell receptor beta chains from one sample, sequenced in a study of shared clonotypes between healthy human individuals. Using immunoSEQ multiplex PCR, the repertoire was profiled, and TCRdb retains in-frame clones only, with some absent. The sample carries about 2.3 million clones, under 95% recorded once. The sample was naive CD4+ T cells from PBMCs. The receptors originated from a man between 18 and 29 years old in good health. Some clones in this sample may be carry-over from other donors' samples. The CDR3 runs from the conserved cysteine through the conserved F or W. The D gene is left open where the match is weak. Where a row states a size, it is once, few, many or the class of an expanded clone; other rows omit it.

j_call	d_call	clone_size	v_call	cdr3_nt	cdr3_aa
TRBJ1-3	.	.	TRBV5-4	TGTGCCAGCAGCTACCGGGGAATCGGAAACACCATATATTTT	CASSYRGIGNTIYF
TRBJ2-7	.	.	TRBV7-8	TGTGCCAGCAGCTTAAAGTCCCACGAGCAGTACTTC	CASSLKSHEQYF
TRBJ2-2	TRBD1	.	TRBV27	TGTGCCAGCAGTCAAGCGGGACAGGGGGGTGGCGGGGAGCTGTTTTTT	CASSQAGQGGGGELFF
TRBJ2-1	TRBD2	.	TRBV19	TGTGCCAGTAGTATCACCTTAGCGGGAGGTGACCTCAATGAGCAGTTCTTC	CASSITLAGGDLNEQFF
TRBJ2-1	TRBD2	.	TRBV2	TGTGCCAGCAGTTTTCAAGTAGCGGGAGGGGCCGGTGAGCAGTTCTTC	CASSFQVAGGAGEQFF
TRBJ1-4	.	.	TRBV28	TGTGCCAGCAGTAAGGGGGGTGCAACTAATGAAAAACTGTTTTTT	CASSKGGATNEKLFF
TRBJ2-3	TRBD2	.	TRBV4-2	TGTGCCAGCAGCCAACCCTCTGGTGGCGGGGGGACTACGACAGATACGCAGTATTTT	CASSQPSGGGGTTTDTQYF
TRBJ1-2	TRBD1	.	TRBV28	TGTGCCAGCAGTCCCTACCCGGGTACAGGGGGGGCGAACTATGGCTACACCTTC	CASSPYPGTGGANYGYTF
TRBJ2-7	TRBD2	.	TRBV4-2	TGTGCCAGCAGCCAAGATGCGGAGCGGGGTCGCTACGAGCAGTACTTC	CASSQDAERGRYEQYF
TRBJ2-7	.	.	TRBV28	TGTGCCAGCAGTTTCCCCCACAACTTCCCCCACGAGCAGTACTTC	CASSFPHNFPHEQYF
TRBJ2-5	TRBD2	.	TRBV19	TGTGCCAGTGGGGCTAGCGGGAGGGCCGGTGAGACCCAGTACTTC	CASGASGRAGETQYF
TRBJ2-5	TRBD2	.	TRBV2	TGTGCCAGCAGCAGTACAAGCGGGGCCCAGTACTTC	CASSSTSGAQYF
TRBJ1-4	.	.	TRBV5-1	TGCGCCAGCAGCCTGCCGGGAGCTAATGAAAAACTGTTTTTT	CASSLPGANEKLFF
TRBJ1-2	.	.	TRBV14	TGTGCCAGCAGCCAAGGATTGGACTATGGCTACACCTTC	CASSQGLDYGYTF
TRBJ2-7	.	.	TRBV30	TGTGCCTGGAGTGCGCGGCACGAGCAGTACTTC	CAWSARHEQYF
TRBJ2-7	.	.	TRBV7-2	TGTGCCAGCAGCCAAAGGAGGGGGAGCTACGAGCAGTACTTC	CASSQRRGSYEQYF
TRBJ2-1	TRBD2	.	TRBV5-8	TGTGCCAGCAGCCCTAGACTAGCGGGAGTCAATGAGCAGTTCTTC	CASSPRLAGVNEQFF
TRBJ2-1	TRBD2	once	TRBV9	TGTGCCAGCAGTGCTAGCGGGAGTTACAATGAGCAGTTCTTC	CASSASGSYNEQFF
TRBJ2-6	TRBD1	.	TRBV7-9	TGTGCCAGCAGCACGAACAGGGGCCGGGCCAACGTCCTGACTTTC	CASSTNRGRANVLTF
TRBJ2-3	TRBD2	once	TRBV11-1	TGTGCCAGCAGCTTAGGAGGGACTAGCGGATGGTGGGGCACAGATACGCAGTATTTT	CASSLGGTSGWWGTDTQYF
TRBJ2-3	TRBD2	once	TRBV28	TGTGCCAGCAGTTTATCCGGGCTAGCGGGAGGATCGTATACAGATACGCAGTATTTT	CASSLSGLAGGSYTDTQYF
TRBJ1-1	TRBD1	.	TRBV10-3	TGTGCCATCAGTGCACGTATTGGGACAGGCCAGCAGGCTTTCTTT	CAISARIGTGQQAFF
TRBJ1-4	.	.	TRBV4-3	TGCGCCAGCAGCCAAGAGTCACAAGGGGATGAAAAACTGTTTTTT	CASSQESQGDEKLFF
TRBJ2-2	.	.	TRBV9	TGTGCCAGCAGCGTACTGGGCGGGTTAAACACCGGGGAGCTGTTTTTT	CASSVLGGLNTGELFF
TRBJ2-5	.	.	TRBV5-6	TGTGCCAGCAGCTTCCTCCGGGACGGAGAGACCCAGTACTTC	CASSFLRDGETQYF
TRBJ2-7	.	.	TRBV2	TGTGCCAGCAGTGATCAGGGGATAGCTTACGAGCAGTACTTC	CASSDQGIAYEQYF
TRBJ2-7	.	.	TRBV27	TGTGCCAGCAGTGGGGGAGGGGGGGGGCACCCGACCTCCTACGAGCAGTACTTC	CASSGGGGGHPTSYEQYF
TRBJ1-1	.	once	TRBV18	TGTGCCAGCCCCCCCAGTATGCGGGAAGCTTTCTTT	CASPPSMREAFF
TRBJ2-3	.	.	TRBV7-2	TGTGCCAGCAGCTTAGAGAGGGCGGGGCGGACAGATACGCAGTATTTT	CASSLERAGRTDTQYF
TRBJ1-5	TRBD1	.	TRBV15	TGTGCCACCAGCAGCCGACAGGGACTGGGGCAGCCCCAGCATTTT	CATSSRQGLGQPQHF
TRBJ2-7	TRBD2	.	TRBV25-1	TGTGCCAGCAGTGAGTCGATAGCGGGAGCGGTACTCCACGAGCAGTACTTC	CASSESIAGAVLHEQYF
TRBJ2-5	TRBD2	once	TRBV5-1	TGCGCCAGCAGCTTGGAGTCTAGCGGGCGGGAGACCCAGTACTTC	CASSLESSGRETQYF
TRBJ2-1	.	.	TRBV28	TGTGCCAGCAGTTTGCCAGGGACTCTGGATGAGCAGTTCTTC	CASSLPGTLDEQFF
TRBJ1-2	.	.	TRBV11-2	TGTGCCAGCAGCTCCGGGACCGCAAACTATGGCTACACCTTC	CASSSGTANYGYTF
TRBJ1-4	.	.	TRBV28	TGTGCCAGCAGCCGTCGAGGCGGGCTTAATGAAAAACTGTTTTTT	CASSRRGGLNEKLFF
TRBJ2-3	.	.	TRBV2	TGTGCCAGCAGCGCTTACGGTTCTAGCACAGATACGCAGTATTTT	CASSAYGSSTDTQYF
TRBJ2-5	TRBD1	.	TRBV28	TGTGCCAGCAGTCAACCGACAGGGCCGGGAGAGACCCAGTACTTC	CASSQPTGPGETQYF
TRBJ1-2	.	.	TRBV28	TGTGCCAGCAGTTCCGCCTCAGGGTCCTTCTATGGCTACACCTTC	CASSSASGSFYGYTF
TRBJ2-7	TRBD2	.	TRBV25-1	TGTGCCAGCAGTGAACCGGGACTAGCGGGAGTTCCCATCAACTTC	CASSEPGLAGVPINF
TRBJ1-2	TRBD1	.	TRBV5-1	TGCGCCAGCAGCTTCCCAGGACAGGGGATGACTGGCGGCTACACCTTC	CASSFPGQGMTGGYTF
TRBJ2-1	.	.	TRBV7-3	TGTGCCAGCAGCTTAATAGCCGGGACCCGGGGTGAGCAGTTCTTC	CASSLIAGTRGEQFF
TRBJ2-2	TRBD2	.	TRBV7-2	TGTGCCAGCAGCTTAGTTCGTTCTAGCGGGAGAACGATCGGGGAGCTGTTTTTT	CASSLVRSSGRTIGELFF
TRBJ1-1	.	.	TRBV18	TGTGCCAGCTCACCGTGGGCGGCGGGACTGAACACTGAAGCTTTCTTT	CASSPWAAGLNTEAFF
TRBJ2-1	TRBD1	.	TRBV7-8	TGTGCCAGCAGCTCCGGGACAGGCAATGAGCAGTTCTTC	CASSSGTGNEQFF
TRBJ2-7	TRBD1	.	TRBV28	TGTGCCAGCAGTTCAGGGGGCGGCGAGCAGTACTTC	CASSSGGGEQYF
TRBJ1-5	TRBD1	.	TRBV18	TGTGCCAGCTCGCCTGGACAGGGGTATCAGCCCCAGCATTTT	CASSPGQGYQPQHF
TRBJ1-1	.	.	TRBV7-6	TGTGCCAGCAGCCCGGCGGGGGTGAACACTGAAGCTTTCTTT	CASSPAGVNTEAFF
TRBJ2-1	TRBD2	.	TRBV25-1	TGTGCCAGCAGTGACCTAGCGGGAGGGTACAATGAGCAGTTCTTC	CASSDLAGGYNEQFF
TRBJ2-3	TRBD2	once	TRBV7-3	TGTGCCAGCAGCTTAAATCACGGGTTAGCGGGAGGGCGGGGCCCAGATACGCAGTATTTT	CASSLNHGLAGGRGPDTQYF
TRBJ2-1	.	.	TRBV11-1	TGTGCCAGCAGCTTTAATCCGGGGAATTCCTACAATGAGCAGTTCTTC	CASSFNPGNSYNEQFF
TRBJ2-1	TRBD2	.	TRBV4-3	TGCGCCAGCAGCCAAGAGGCGACTAGCGGTGAGCAGTTCTTC	CASSQEATSGEQFF
TRBJ1-2	TRBD1	.	TRBV7-2	TGTGCCAGCAGCTTACAGGGACAGGTTAACTATGGCTACACCTTC	CASSLQGQVNYGYTF
TRBJ2-6	TRBD1	.	TRBV5-1	TGCGCCAGCAGCCCCGCTCCCACAGGGGGCGCTGGGGCCAACGTCCTGACTTTC	CASSPAPTGGAGANVLTF
TRBJ2-2	.	.	TRBV7-2	TGTGCCAGCAGCTTAGGAGGGGTATCGCCCCTCGGGGAGCTGTTTTTT	CASSLGGVSPLGELFF
TRBJ1-5	.	.	TRBV19	TGTGCCAGTAGTATGTCGGAGGACCTTAAGCATTTT	CASSMSEDLKHF
TRBJ1-5	TRBD1	.	TRBV4-1	TGCGCCAGCAGCCAGCGGACAGGCGCTGATAGCAATCAGCCCCAGCATTTT	CASSQRTGADSNQPQHF